This T cell receptor (beta chain) is from a study of cytomegalovirus exposure and HLA in healthy donors. It was with 60 Vbeta and 13 Jbeta primers that the PCR ran. The protocol was immunoSEQ multiplex PCR, while the TCRdb copy is restricted to in-frame clones and leaves out a portion. The sample lists about 89,000 clones; more than 70% were seen once. Whole-study results and caveats: Many donors shared some public TCRs, even though most TCR sequences were rare. Indistinguishability led to the exclusion of some V segments, TRBV6-2 and TRBV6-3 included. Available immune exposure information was restricted to CMV serostatus only.

The germline V gene encodes CDR1 SGHRS and CDR2 YFSETQ. Trimming stripped 4 bases from V and 4 bases from J, with 20 bases between. The CDR3 extends over 16 amino acids. This clone was observed a single time. Antigen specificity is unknown. Input material: PBMCs. The chain is built from TRBV5-1 and TRBJ2-5, with D possibly being TRBD1 (5 bases). This receptor was obtained from a man under 40 in good health and CMV-seronegative. The CDR3 bases are TGCGCCAGCAGCCCAAGACAGCCAGGGTCATCAGAGACCCAGTACTTC. Protein: CASSPRQPGSSETQYF. Looking up the rest from reference TRBV5-1 and TRBJ2-5 gives the full variable domain: KAGVTQTPRYLIKTRGQQVTLSCSPISGHRSVSWYQQTPGQGLQFLFEYFSETQRNKGNFPGRFSGRQFSNSRSEMNVSTLELGDSALYLCASSPRQPGSSETQYFGPGTRLLVL.